Listed below are T cell receptor beta chains from one sample, sequenced in a study of molecular identifiers for immune sequencing clone quantification. TCRdb processed the PCR reads anew with MiXCR; each CDR3 protein has one entry. The table shows approximately 550,000 distinct CDR3 sequences, with around 23% occurring only once. What was sequenced was naive CD8+ T cells from blood, with Jurkat cell RNA spiked in. The receptors come from a human donor in good health. Some libraries in this study had Jurkat cell RNA spiked in. Each CDR3 is given with its conserved first and last residue. Fields, in order: D gene, J gene, CDR3 length, clone size, V gene, CDR3 DNA, CDR3 protein. D genes are given only for firm matches. The size entry is marked missing in some rows and otherwise reads once, few, many or a size class.

D gene: -
J gene: TRBJ2-1
CDR3 length: 14
clone size: -
V gene: TRBV6-5
CDR3 DNA: TGTGCCAGCAGACGGGTCCCTCTGACGAATGAGCAGTTCTTC
CDR3 protein: CASRRVPLTNEQFF

D gene: TRBD1
J gene: TRBJ1-1
CDR3 length: 15
clone size: few
V gene: TRBV11-2
CDR3 DNA: TGTGCCAGCAGCCTCGACAGGGGTGGTAGGACTGAAGCTTTCTTT
CDR3 protein: CASSLDRGGRTEAFF

D gene: -
J gene: TRBJ1-6
CDR3 length: 12
clone size: -
V gene: TRBV27
CDR3 DNA: TGTGCCAGCAGTTCCTTTAATTCACCCCTCCACTTT
CDR3 protein: CASSSFNSPLHF

D gene: -
J gene: TRBJ1-1
CDR3 length: 13
clone size: few
V gene: TRBV24-1
CDR3 DNA: TGTGCCACCAGAGCCAGGGGCAGCACTGAAGCTTTCTTT
CDR3 protein: CATRARGSTEAFF

D gene: -
J gene: TRBJ1-5
CDR3 length: 13
clone size: -
V gene: TRBV12-3/TRBV12-4
CDR3 DNA: TGTGCCAGCGCCGGGCAGGGCGGTCAGCCCCAGCATTTT
CDR3 protein: CASAGQGGQPQHF

D gene: -
J gene: TRBJ1-4
CDR3 length: 15
clone size: many
V gene: TRBV12-3/TRBV12-4
CDR3 DNA: TGTGCCAGCAGTCCAAAGGGGCAGGGTGCGGAAAAACTGTTTTTT
CDR3 protein: CASSPKGQGAEKLFF

D gene: -
J gene: TRBJ2-1
CDR3 length: 18
clone size: few
V gene: TRBV11-3
CDR3 DNA: TGTGCCAGCAGTCGCGCTAAGGGGTTAGACCCTTCCTACAATGAGCAGTTCTTC
CDR3 protein: CASSRAKGLDPSYNEQFF

D gene: -
J gene: TRBJ2-7
CDR3 length: 14
clone size: few
V gene: TRBV6-2/TRBV6-3
CDR3 DNA: TGTGCCAGCAGTTTAGGACTGATCCTCTACGAGCAGTACTTC
CDR3 protein: CASSLGLILYEQYF

D gene: TRBD1
J gene: TRBJ1-1
CDR3 length: 14
clone size: -
V gene: TRBV27
CDR3 DNA: TGTGCCAGCAGTTTCGCATCGGGACAGGCTGAAGCTTTCTTT
CDR3 protein: CASSFASGQAEAFF

D gene: TRBD1
J gene: TRBJ1-1
CDR3 length: 14
clone size: many
V gene: TRBV12-3/TRBV12-4
CDR3 DNA: TGCGCCAGCAGCTTGGGACAGCTGAACACTGAAGCTTTCTTT
CDR3 protein: CASSLGQLNTEAFF

D gene: -
J gene: TRBJ2-1
CDR3 length: 13
clone size: few
V gene: TRBV6-5
CDR3 DNA: TGTGCCAGCAGTTACGACCTCCTCAATGAGCAGTTCTTC
CDR3 protein: CASSYDLLNEQFF

D gene: TRBD2
J gene: TRBJ2-5
CDR3 length: 14
clone size: many
V gene: TRBV15
CDR3 DNA: TGTGCCACCAGCCAGCGGGGAAGTCAAGAGACCCAGTACTTC
CDR3 protein: CATSQRGSQETQYF

D gene: -
J gene: TRBJ1-1
CDR3 length: 13
clone size: many
V gene: TRBV6-2/TRBV6-3
CDR3 DNA: TGTGCCAGCACCCGACAGGTGAACACTGAAGCTTTCTTT
CDR3 protein: CASTRQVNTEAFF

D gene: -
J gene: TRBJ2-7
CDR3 length: 14
clone size: few
V gene: TRBV4-1
CDR3 DNA: TGCGCCAGCAGCCACCAGAGTAGTTCCTACGAGCAGTACTTC
CDR3 protein: CASSHQSSSYEQYF

D gene: -
J gene: TRBJ1-1
CDR3 length: 13
clone size: -
V gene: TRBV29-1
CDR3 DNA: TGCAGCGTTGTTCCGCCAGGGCTCACTGAAGCTTTCTTT
CDR3 protein: CSVVPPGLTEAFF

D gene: TRBD2
J gene: TRBJ2-3
CDR3 length: 15
clone size: -
V gene: TRBV20-1
CDR3 DNA: TGCAGTGCGCCTACTAGCGGGGAGAGCGCAGATACGCAGTATTTT
CDR3 protein: CSAPTSGESADTQYF

D gene: -
J gene: TRBJ2-7
CDR3 length: 12
clone size: many
V gene: TRBV20-1
CDR3 DNA: TGCAGTGCTAGAGTCTACTCCTACGAGCAGTACTTC
CDR3 protein: CSARVYSYEQYF

D gene: -
J gene: TRBJ1-2
CDR3 length: 8
clone size: many
V gene: TRBV12-3/TRBV12-4
CDR3 DNA: TGTGCCAGCAGTTTTTTGTCCTTC
CDR3 protein: CASSFLSF

D gene: -
J gene: TRBJ1-6
CDR3 length: 15
clone size: -
V gene: TRBV9
CDR3 DNA: TGTGCCAGCAGCGTATCCACAGGGCATAATTCACCCCTCCACTTT
CDR3 protein: CASSVSTGHNSPLHF

D gene: TRBD2
J gene: TRBJ2-1
CDR3 length: 16
clone size: -
V gene: TRBV19
CDR3 DNA: TGTGCCAGTATGGCAATTAGCGGGGGGTTACACAATGAGCAGTTCTTC
CDR3 protein: CASMAISGGLHNEQFF

D gene: TRBD2
J gene: TRBJ2-3
CDR3 length: 17
clone size: many
V gene: TRBV7-9
CDR3 DNA: TGTGCCAGCAGCTCGGGACTAGCGGGACCCAGCACAGATACGCAGTATTTT
CDR3 protein: CASSSGLAGPSTDTQYF

D gene: TRBD1
J gene: TRBJ2-5
CDR3 length: 16
clone size: many
V gene: TRBV7-9
CDR3 DNA: TGTGCCAGCAGCCGACAGGGAGAGGGTGCCCAAGAGACCCAGTACTTC
CDR3 protein: CASSRQGEGAQETQYF

D gene: -
J gene: TRBJ2-5
CDR3 length: 13
clone size: few
V gene: TRBV12-3/TRBV12-4
CDR3 DNA: TGTGCCAGCAGTTTACGACAGAAAGAGACCCAGTACTTC
CDR3 protein: CASSLRQKETQYF

D gene: TRBD1
J gene: TRBJ1-1
CDR3 length: 15
clone size: many
V gene: TRBV7-9
CDR3 DNA: TGTGCCAGCAGCTTAGCGGACAGGGGGCAAACTGAAGCTTTCTTT
CDR3 protein: CASSLADRGQTEAFF

D gene: -
J gene: TRBJ1-1
CDR3 length: 14
clone size: many
V gene: TRBV6-5
CDR3 DNA: TGTGCCAGCACTCAACAGGGCCATCCCCCTGAAGCTTTCTTT
CDR3 protein: CASTQQGHPPEAFF

D gene: -
J gene: TRBJ1-1
CDR3 length: 16
clone size: few
V gene: TRBV9
CDR3 DNA: TGTGCCAGCAGCGTAGTAGATCCGGGGGGCAACACTGAAGCTTTCTTT
CDR3 protein: CASSVVDPGGNTEAFF

D gene: -
J gene: TRBJ1-1
CDR3 length: 14
clone size: many
V gene: TRBV27
CDR3 DNA: TGTGCCAGCAGTCAATATACAGGGTACACTGAAGCTTTCTTT
CDR3 protein: CASSQYTGYTEAFF

D gene: -
J gene: TRBJ2-7
CDR3 length: 14
clone size: many
V gene: TRBV10-3
CDR3 DNA: TGTGCCATCAGTGAGGGGGCCCGGTCCTACGAGCAGTACTTC
CDR3 protein: CAISEGARSYEQYF

D gene: TRBD1
J gene: TRBJ2-6
CDR3 length: 20
clone size: -
V gene: TRBV4-3
CDR3 DNA: TGCGCCAGCAGCCAAGTAGACAGGGGGCCCGAGAACTCTGGGGCCAACGTCCTGACTTTC
CDR3 protein: CASSQVDRGPENSGANVLTF

D gene: TRBD2
J gene: TRBJ2-5
CDR3 length: 19
clone size: -
V gene: TRBV7-6
CDR3 DNA: TGTGCCAGCAGCCCCGGGACTAGCGGGGGAATCGGTGGAGGAGAGACCCAGTACTTC
CDR3 protein: CASSPGTSGGIGGGETQYF

D gene: -
J gene: TRBJ2-1
CDR3 length: 15
clone size: -
V gene: TRBV2
CDR3 DNA: TGTGCCAGCGGAGAAAGCCGGAGTAGCGACAATGAGCAGTTCTTC
CDR3 protein: CASGESRSSDNEQFF

D gene: -
J gene: TRBJ2-2
CDR3 length: 19
clone size: -
V gene: TRBV5-6
CDR3 DNA: TGTGCCAGCAGCTTGGAAGAAGTGACAAGAGCCATGAACACCGGGGAGCTGTTTTTT
CDR3 protein: CASSLEEVTRAMNTGELFF

D gene: -
J gene: TRBJ2-2
CDR3 length: 11
clone size: once
V gene: TRBV29-1
CDR3 DNA: TGCAGCGTCGGAAACACCGGGGAGCTGTTTTTT
CDR3 protein: CSVGNTGELFF

D gene: -
J gene: TRBJ2-3
CDR3 length: 16
clone size: -
V gene: TRBV27
CDR3 DNA: TGTGCCAGCAGTTCACCGATCCGGAGCGGCACAGATACGCAGTATTTT
CDR3 protein: CASSSPIRSGTDTQYF

D gene: TRBD2
J gene: TRBJ2-3
CDR3 length: 16
clone size: few
V gene: TRBV6-2/TRBV6-3
CDR3 DNA: TGTGCCAGCAGTTGGATCAGCGGGATGTACACAGATACGCAGTATTTT
CDR3 protein: CASSWISGMYTDTQYF

D gene: TRBD2
J gene: TRBJ2-7
CDR3 length: 14
clone size: -
V gene: TRBV7-9
CDR3 DNA: TGTGCCAGCAGACCGGGACTAGGTCTCTACGAGCAGTACTTC
CDR3 protein: CASRPGLGLYEQYF

D gene: -
J gene: TRBJ2-7
CDR3 length: 15
clone size: -
V gene: TRBV6-6
CDR3 DNA: TGTGCCAGCAGTGGCTTCCGGGCGAGCTCCTACGAGCAGTACTTC
CDR3 protein: CASSGFRASSYEQYF

D gene: TRBD1
J gene: TRBJ2-7
CDR3 length: 16
clone size: few
V gene: TRBV27
CDR3 DNA: TGTGCCAGCAGTTTATCGGCCGGGACAGGGGACTACGAGCAGTACTTC
CDR3 protein: CASSLSAGTGDYEQYF

D gene: TRBD1
J gene: TRBJ2-3
CDR3 length: 16
clone size: few
V gene: TRBV20-1
CDR3 DNA: TGCAGTGCTAGACCCACTCCAGGACAGGAACCAGATACGCAGTATTTT
CDR3 protein: CSARPTPGQEPDTQYF

D gene: -
J gene: TRBJ2-4
CDR3 length: 17
clone size: -
V gene: TRBV6-5
CDR3 DNA: TGTGCCAGCAGTTATAATTTGGCTCGAGCCGGAGGGAACATTCAGTACTTC
CDR3 protein: CASSYNLARAGGNIQYF

D gene: -
J gene: TRBJ2-3
CDR3 length: 16
clone size: -
V gene: TRBV7-3
CDR3 DNA: TGTGCCAGCAGCTTAACTGGGGCAGGACACACAGATACGCAGTATTTT
CDR3 protein: CASSLTGAGHTDTQYF

D gene: -
J gene: TRBJ2-1
CDR3 length: 15
clone size: -
V gene: TRBV12-3/TRBV12-4
CDR3 DNA: TGTGCCAGCAGTTTGGGTTCCTACAGAGCGCGAAGGCAGTTCTTC
CDR3 protein: CASSLGSYRARRQFF

D gene: -
J gene: TRBJ1-2
CDR3 length: 13
clone size: few
V gene: TRBV29-1
CDR3 DNA: TGCAGCGTTGTATCGGGGGTTAACTATGGCTACACCTTC
CDR3 protein: CSVVSGVNYGYTF

D gene: TRBD1
J gene: TRBJ2-3
CDR3 length: 15
clone size: many
V gene: TRBV20-1
CDR3 DNA: TGCAGTGCTAGAGAAACAGGGGGGTCCACAGATACGCAGTATTTT
CDR3 protein: CSARETGGSTDTQYF

D gene: TRBD1
J gene: TRBJ1-4
CDR3 length: 12
clone size: many
V gene: TRBV2
CDR3 DNA: TGTGCCAGCAGGTCCACAGGGGCGGAACTGTTTTTT
CDR3 protein: CASRSTGAELFF

D gene: -
J gene: TRBJ2-3
CDR3 length: 13
clone size: many
V gene: TRBV29-1
CDR3 DNA: TGCAGCGCCGTAGGGATGAACACAGATACGCAGTATTTT
CDR3 protein: CSAVGMNTDTQYF

D gene: -
J gene: TRBJ2-1
CDR3 length: 11
clone size: few
V gene: TRBV28
CDR3 DNA: TGTGCCAGCAGCCCGGACCGATACCAGTTCTTC
CDR3 protein: CASSPDRYQFF

D gene: -
J gene: TRBJ2-3
CDR3 length: 14
clone size: few
V gene: TRBV11-2
CDR3 DNA: TGTGCCAGCAGTATTTCTTCTAGCACAGATACGCAGTATTTT
CDR3 protein: CASSISSSTDTQYF

D gene: -
J gene: TRBJ2-3
CDR3 length: 11
clone size: many
V gene: TRBV29-1
CDR3 DNA: TGCAGCGTTGACGGCACAGATACGCAGTATTTT
CDR3 protein: CSVDGTDTQYF

D gene: -
J gene: TRBJ2-7
CDR3 length: 15
clone size: few
V gene: TRBV27
CDR3 DNA: TGTGCCAGCAGTCAGTACCCGACAACAGCCTACGAGCAGTACTTC
CDR3 protein: CASSQYPTTAYEQYF

D gene: -
J gene: TRBJ1-1
CDR3 length: 13
clone size: -
V gene: TRBV12-5
CDR3 DNA: TGTGCTAGTGGTTTGGTACCTCCGTCTGAAGCTTTCTTT
CDR3 protein: CASGLVPPSEAFF

D gene: -
J gene: TRBJ2-7
CDR3 length: 15
clone size: -
V gene: TRBV19
CDR3 DNA: TGTGCCAGTAGTCCCAGAGAGCGGCCCTCCTACGAGCAGTACTTC
CDR3 protein: CASSPRERPSYEQYF

D gene: TRBD1
J gene: TRBJ2-2
CDR3 length: 16
clone size: many
V gene: TRBV28
CDR3 DNA: TGTGCCAGCAGTTCGGGACAGGTCTTGATCACCGGGGAGCTGTTTTTT
CDR3 protein: CASSSGQVLITGELFF

D gene: -
J gene: TRBJ2-7
CDR3 length: 13
clone size: many
V gene: TRBV23-1
CDR3 DNA: TGCGCCAGCAGTCAATCGGTTCCCGGCGAGCAGTACTTC
CDR3 protein: CASSQSVPGEQYF

D gene: TRBD2
J gene: TRBJ2-3
CDR3 length: 15
clone size: few
V gene: TRBV6-5
CDR3 DNA: TGTGCCAGCAGTTATGGCGGGAGGGTTTCAGATACGCAGTATTTT
CDR3 protein: CASSYGGRVSDTQYF

D gene: -
J gene: TRBJ1-3
CDR3 length: 16
clone size: -
V gene: TRBV4-3
CDR3 DNA: TGCGCCAGCAGCCAAGATTTTGGGGGTCTGGGAAACACCATATATTTT
CDR3 protein: CASSQDFGGLGNTIYF

D gene: TRBD1
J gene: TRBJ2-7
CDR3 length: 15
clone size: many
V gene: TRBV3-1
CDR3 DNA: TGTGCCAGCAGCCAAGAGGGCAGGGGGCCCTACGAGCAGTACTTC
CDR3 protein: CASSQEGRGPYEQYF

D gene: -
J gene: TRBJ1-5
CDR3 length: 15
clone size: -
V gene: TRBV15
CDR3 DNA: TGTGCCGCCAGCCCCGAGTTTAATAGCAATCAGCCCCAGCATTTT
CDR3 protein: CAASPEFNSNQPQHF

D gene: TRBD2
J gene: TRBJ2-2
CDR3 length: 17
clone size: many
V gene: TRBV4-3
CDR3 DNA: TGCGCCAGCAGCCAGGGGACTAGCGGGAGAAGAACCGGGGAGCTGTTTTTT
CDR3 protein: CASSQGTSGRRTGELFF

D gene: -
J gene: TRBJ2-2
CDR3 length: 11
clone size: many
V gene: TRBV7-9
CDR3 DNA: TGTGCCAGCACTCCGTCCGGGGAGCTGTTTTTT
CDR3 protein: CASTPSGELFF